The 7 T cell receptor beta chains presented below share a single source sample, sequenced in a study of blood T cell repertoires in COVID-19 (dated by TCRdb to 2018 to 2021). Receptor amplification or capture employed the immunoSEQ multiplex PCR assay. TCRdb holds this immuneACCESS table with in-frame rearrangements only. Some clones are missing; in checked studies, unresolved V genes explain under half, and the rest has no known cause. Present in this sample are tens of thousands of clones, around 87% of which were seen just once. The biggest ten clones account for 44% of the sample. Sequenced material: peripheral blood. All receptors come from a human donor in a cohort sampled during active COVID-19.

The V gene is TRBV28, the J gene TRBJ1-2; D is perhaps TRBD1 (6 bases). The CDR3 loop spans 15 amino acids. The germline CDR1 and CDR2 sequences are MDHEN and SYDVKM. V gave up 7 bases and J gave up 4 bases, with 19 bases separating them. The CDR3 loop is CASTPAVGGRYGYTF. The CDR3 region has the DNA TGTGCCAGCACTCCCGCGGTTGGGGGCCGCTATGGCTACACCTTC.

In this sample, this clone turned up once. The V and J genes are TRBV2 and TRBJ2-7; 10 bases match TRBD1. This CDR3 spans 15 amino acids. CDR1 is SNHLY and CDR2 is FYNNEI in the germline V gene. V shed 6 bases and J 1 base; nucleotides not matched to a gene: 6. CDR3 amino acids: CASRRGQGSSYEQYF. The CDR3 DNA reads as TGTGCCAGCAGGCGGGGACAGGGGAGTTCCTACGAGCAGTACTTC.

This clone was seen just once. The J gene is TRBJ2-1, the V gene TRBV5-8; 12 bases are a match to TRBD2. This CDR3 is 15 amino acids long. Trimming cost V 7 bases and J 5 bases; bases outside gene matches: 7. Germline V lookup: CDR1 SGHTS, CDR2 YDEGEE. The CDR3 nucleotides read TGTGCCAGCCGCCAGACTAGCGGGGGAAACAATGAGCAGTTCTTC. Its translation: CASRQTSGGNNEQFF.

The J gene is TRBJ1-2, the V gene TRBV5-1, with 8 bases lining up with TRBD1. The CDR3 extends over 14 amino acids. Per germline, CDR1 SGHRS and CDR2 YFSETQ. V lost 6 bases, J lost 4 bases, and 8 bases stayed unmatched. The CDR3 DNA reads as TGCGCCAGCAAGATACCGGGACAGGTCTATGGCTACACCTTC. As protein: CASKIPGQVYGYTF.

J is TRBJ2-5 and V is TRBV14; 11 bases align to TRBD1. Trimming cost V 3 bases and J 5 bases; bases outside gene matches: 8. CDR1 and CDR2 from the germline V gene are SGHDN and FVKESK. The CDR3 loop spans 16 amino acids. CDR3 in DNA: TGTGCCAGCAGCCACTGGACAGGGGGCGCGGAGGAGACCCAGTACTTC. The encoded protein is CASSHWTGGAEETQYF.

This chain uses TRBV11-2 with TRBJ2-7; TRBD2 matches at 11 bases. The CDR3 runs 15 residues. V was clipped by 4 bases and J by 4 bases; unmatched bases: 6. The V gene's germline CDR1 is SGHAT and CDR2 FQNNGV. In DNA form, the CDR3 reads TGTGCCAGCAGCTCGCAGACTAGCGGGGAATACGAGCAGTACTTC. It yields the protein CASSSQTSGEYEQYF.

V and J are TRBV7-9 and TRBJ1-4; the match to TRBD1 covers 9 bases. The CDR3 loop spans 15 amino acids. Germline V CDR1 and CDR2: SEHNR, FQNEAQ (reference sequence). J was trimmed by 5 bases and V by 5 bases; bases with no gene match: 6. CDR3 sequence (DNA): TGTGCCAGCAGCCCGAGACAGGGGGAGAATGAAAAACTGTTTTTT. Protein: CASSPRQGENEKLFF.